This passage covers 17 T cell receptor beta chains from one sample sequenced in a study of blood T cell repertoires in COVID-19. Assay used: immunoSEQ multiplex PCR; TCRdb lists only in-frame clones, some missing. The sample has about 29,000 clones, 80% to 90% seen once. Sequencing used peripheral blood. The receptors originated from a human donor with active COVID-19. The donor label of this sample is uncertain.

The gene calls are TRBV4-1 and TRBJ2-5, with D possibly being TRBD1 (6 bases). There are 14 residues in the CDR3. The V and J ends lost 3 bases and 1 base respectively, with 9 bases between them. Germline CDR1 MGHRA, CDR2 YSYEKL. CDR3 in DNA: TGCGCCAGCAGCCAGCAGGGGTCCCAAGAGACCCAGTACTTC. Protein sequence: CASSQQGSQETQYF.

This chain connects TRBV19 to TRBJ1-2; TRBD1 aligns across 8 bases. CDR1 is LNHDA and CDR2 is SQIVND in the germline V gene (reference sequence). V shed 6 bases and J 8 bases; nucleotides not matched to a gene: 8. CDR3 size: 13 residues. CDR3 DNA: TGTGCCAGTAGGGATACAGGGGGTAGGGGCTACACCTTC. As protein: CASRDTGGRGYTF.

The chain is built from TRBV7-9 and TRBJ2-7, with 10 bases that match TRBD2. There are 15 residues in the CDR3. Germline CDR1 SEHNR, CDR2 FQNEAQ (reference sequence). The V gene end was trimmed by 6 bases and the J gene end by 2 bases; junction bases not matched to a gene: 7. The chain's CDR3 is CASRSLAGEPYEQYF. The CDR3 nucleotides are TGTGCCAGCAGGTCGCTAGCGGGGGAACCCTACGAGCAGTACTTC.

The chain combines TRBV9 with TRBJ2-3; tentatively, D is TRBD1 (7 bases). Germline V CDR1 and CDR2: SGDLS, YYNGEE. The CDR3 sequence is 16 residues long. V gave up 0 bases and J gave up 6 bases, with 17 bases separating them. CDR3 sequence reads: CASSVAPGGSSDTQYF. DNA of the CDR3: TGTGCCAGCAGCGTAGCCCCAGGGGGGTCCTCCGATACGCAGTATTTT.

The chain recombines TRBV27 with TRBJ2-7; TRBD1 matches 7 bases. Trimming cost V 5 bases and J 3 bases; bases outside gene matches: 4. The CDR3 spans 13 residues. The germline gives CDR1 MNHEY, CDR2 SMNVEV (reference sequence). Here the CDR3 reads CASSIGTVYEQYF. CDR3 nucleotides: TGTGCCAGCAGTATCGGGACAGTCTACGAGCAGTACTTC.

Points on this clone: Other nucleotide sequences from this sample produce the same CDR3. The chain's CDR3 is CASFSDSYEQYF. The CDR3 nucleotides are TGTGCCAGCTTTAGCGACTCCTACGAGCAGTACTTC. The V gene is TRBV28, the J gene TRBJ2-7; TRBD2 might be the D (5 bases). V dropped 8 bases and J dropped 0 bases, with 8 bases sitting between them. Germline V gives CDR1 MDHEN, CDR2 SYDVKM. CDR3 length: 12 residues.

The chain recombines TRBV2 with TRBJ2-2, with 8 bases that match TRBD1. V dropped 6 bases and J dropped 4; count of bases not matched to a gene: 7. There are 15 residues in the CDR3. CDR1 and CDR2 (germline): SNHLY, FYNNEI. The CDR3 reads CASSLTGGFTGELFF. CDR3 nucleotide sequence: TGTGCCAGCAGCCTTACAGGGGGTTTCACCGGGGAGCTGTTTTTT.

In its sample, this clone ranks as medium-sized (0.01 to 0.1%). The chain uses TRBV6-6 and TRBJ1-1; possibly TRBD1 for D (6 bases). Germline-derived CDR1 and CDR2 are MNHNY and SVGAGI (reference sequence). The length of the CDR3 is 14 residues. Trimming removed 7 bases at V and 0 bases at J, with 12 bases between. The CDR3: CASTPTGLNTEAFF. The CDR3, as DNA: TGTGCCAGCACACCGACAGGACTGAACACTGAAGCTTTCTTT.

This clone was detected once. The chain carries TRBV21-1 and TRBJ2-1; the D segment call TRBD1 is taken from the table without a DNA check. TRBV21-1 is assigned pseudogene status. This CDR3 contains 16 residues. CDR3 region: CASSKCWVSGANEQFF. CDR3 sequence (DNA): TGTGCCAGCAGCAAATGTTGGGTCTCAGGGGCAAATGAGCAGTTCTTC.

This clone was observed once. This chain joins TRBV11-2 and TRBJ1-3; D uncertain. The germline V gene has CDR1 SGHAT and CDR2 FQNNGV. Trimming pared 0 bases from V and 10 bases from J, leaving 7 bases between. The CDR3 sequence is 12 residues long. CDR3 nucleotide sequence: TGTGCCAGCAGCTTAGAAGAGGTGACCATATATTTT. Translating it yields CASSLEEVTIYF.

The chain links TRBV25-1 to TRBJ2-7; 10 bases are a match to TRBD1. Germline lookup yields CDR1 MGHDK and CDR2 SYGVNS. V shed 10 bases, J shed 7 bases, and the junction held 10 bases outside the gene matches. CDR3 length equals 13 residues. In DNA, the CDR3 is TGTGCCACCTGGACAGGGGGACAGGGGGAGCAGTACTTC. This gives the protein CATWTGGQGEQYF.

The CDR3 nucleotides read TGTGCCAGTAGTTTGGGACAGGGGAACACTGAAGCTTTCTTT. Amino acid sequence: CASSLGQGNTEAFF. V and J are TRBV19 and TRBJ1-1; 9 bases match TRBD1. The ends lost 5 bases at V and 1 base at J; junction bases unmatched: 2. CDR3 size: 14 residues. CDR1 is LNHDA, CDR2 SQIVND, per germline (reference sequence). Complete variable domain (other parts from reference TRBV19 and TRBJ1-1): DGGITQSPKYLFRKEGQNVTLSCEQNLNHDAMYWYRQDPGQGLRLIYYSQIVNDFQKGDIAEGYSVSREKKESFPLTVTSAQKNPTAFYLCASSLGQGNTEAFFGQGTRLTVV.

This clone has a single count. This sequence joins TRBV11-1 and TRBJ2-7; the match to TRBD1 covers 8 bases. The CDR3 length is 14 residues. With V trimmed by 6 bases and J by 0 bases, 4 bases remained unmatched. Germline loops: CDR1 SGHAT, CDR2 FQDESV (reference sequence). The CDR3 sequence: CASSFTGGSYEQYF. DNA for the CDR3: TGTGCCAGCAGTTTTACAGGGGGCTCCTACGAGCAGTACTTC.

V and J are TRBV14 and TRBJ2-5, with TRBD1 as a possible D gene (6 bases). CDR1 SGHDN and CDR2 FVKESK come from the germline V gene. V was pared by 1 base and J by 4 bases, with 10 bases between. This CDR3 comprises 14 residues. In DNA form, the CDR3 reads TGTGCCAGCAGCCAAGGGATCAGGGGAGAGACCCAGTACTTC. Amino acid sequence: CASSQGIRGETQYF. The entire variable domain, with the rest obtained from reference TRBV14 and TRBJ2-5, is as follows: EAGVTQFPSHSVIEKGQTVTLRCDPISGHDNLYWYRRVMGKEIKFLLHFVKESKQDESGMPNNRFLAERTGGTYSTLKVQPAELEDSGVYFCASSQGIRGETQYFGPGTRLLVL.

The rearrangement links TRBV7-2 to TRBJ2-5; 10 positions match TRBD2. Germline CDR1 is SGHTA and CDR2 is FQGNSA. The V and J ends lost 4 bases and 2 bases, in that order; junction bases with no gene match: 1. This CDR3 comprises 14 residues. The CDR3 region is CASSSGLAQETQYF. As DNA, the CDR3 is TGTGCCAGCAGCTCGGGACTAGCGCAAGAGACCCAGTACTTC.

The V gene is TRBV7-9, the J gene TRBJ2-3; 7 nucleotides align to TRBD1. V was pared by 2 bases and J by 6 bases, with 5 bases of the junction left unmatched. The CDR3 length is 14 residues. Germline CDR1 SEHNR, CDR2 FQNEAQ (reference sequence). The CDR3 DNA reads as TGTGCCAGCAGCTTAATGACAGGGCCCGATACGCAGTATTTT. The encoded protein is CASSLMTGPDTQYF. The full variable domain, its missing parts supplied by reference TRBV7-9 and TRBJ2-3, is DTGVSQNPRHKITKRGQNVTFRCDPISEHNRLYWYRQTLGQGPEFLTYFQNEAQLEKSRLLSDRFSAERPKGSFSTLEIQRTEQGDSAMYLCASSLMTGPDTQYFGPGTRLTVL.

The chain joins TRBV3-1 (or the pseudogene TRBV3-2) to TRBJ2-6; D may be TRBD2 (5 bases). Trimming pared 3 bases from V and 2 bases from J, leaving 8 bases between. Germline V gives CDR1 LGHDT, CDR2 YNNKEL (reference sequence). The CDR3 runs 15 residues. The CDR3 DNA reads TGTGCCAGCAGCCACAGAGGGCCTGGGGCCAACGTCCTGACTTTC. It specifies CASSHRGPGANVLTF.